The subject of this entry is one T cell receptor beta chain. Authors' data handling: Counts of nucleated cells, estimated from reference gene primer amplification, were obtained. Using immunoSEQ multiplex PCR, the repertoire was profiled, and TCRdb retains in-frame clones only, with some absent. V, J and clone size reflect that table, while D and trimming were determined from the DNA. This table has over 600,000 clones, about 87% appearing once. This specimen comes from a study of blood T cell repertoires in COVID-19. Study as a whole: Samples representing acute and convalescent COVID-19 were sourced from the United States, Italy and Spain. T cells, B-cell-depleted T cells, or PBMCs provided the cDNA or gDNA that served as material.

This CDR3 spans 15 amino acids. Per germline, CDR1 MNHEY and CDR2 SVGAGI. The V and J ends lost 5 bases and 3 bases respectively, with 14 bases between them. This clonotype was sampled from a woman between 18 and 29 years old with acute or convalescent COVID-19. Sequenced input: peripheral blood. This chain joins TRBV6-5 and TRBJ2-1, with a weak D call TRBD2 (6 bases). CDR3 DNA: TGTGCCAGCAGTCATCGGCCGGAGGGCTACAATGAGCAGTTCTTC. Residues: CASSHRPEGYNEQFF.